These 23 T cell receptor beta chains share one sample of origin, sequenced in a study of control samples from healthy donors and cancer patients. The method was immunoSEQ multiplex PCR; TCRdb's version includes in-frame clones alone and lacks a portion of them. The sample records about 94,000 clones, over 75% being singletons. Sample: blood. Source of these receptors: a woman younger than 35 in good health.

This chain joins TRBV13 and TRBJ1-2, with 8 bases aligning to TRBD1. Germline CDR1 reads PRHDT; CDR2 reads FYEKMQ (reference sequence). V trimming: 2 bases; J trimming: 3 bases; junction bases outside the gene matches: 5. This CDR3 comprises 15 residues. CDR3 nucleotides: TGTGCCAGCAGCTTACGTGGACAGGGACACTATGGCTACACCTTC. Protein: CASSLRGQGHYGYTF. Filled out from reference TRBV13 and TRBJ1-2, the complete variable domain reads AAGVIQSPRHLIKEKRETATLKCYPIPRHDTVYWYQQGPGQDPQFLISFYEKMQSDKGSIPDRFSAQQFSDYHSELNMSSLELGDSALYFCASSLRGQGHYGYTFGSGTRLTVV.

With respect to this clone: One junction end does not reproduce the germline sequence, and a read error may be involved. At the DNA level, this CDR3 is encoded by other sequences in the same sample as well. V and J are TRBV9 and TRBJ2-7; possibly TRBD1 for D (5 bases). This CDR3 spans 14 amino acids. Germline-derived CDR1 and CDR2 are SGDLS and YYNGEE. The CDR3 loop reads CASSVAQGSYEQYF. The CDR3 DNA is TGTGCCAGCAGTGTAGCTCAGGGTTCCTACGAGCAGTACTTC.

The chain combines TRBV6-1 with TRBJ2-2, with a weak D call TRBD1 (6 bases). With 3 bases removed from V and 7 bases from J, the gap between germline ends came to 18 bases. Germline values: CDR1 MNHNS, CDR2 SASEGT. CDR3 length equals 16 residues. The CDR3 region is CASSEGAAGVGGELFF. The CDR3 DNA sequence: TGTGCCAGCAGTGAGGGGGCCGCAGGGGTCGGCGGGGAGCTGTTTTTT.

The J gene is TRBJ2-1, the V gene TRBV7-6, with a tentative D call TRBD2 (6 bases). V was shortened by 3 bases and J by 5 bases, with 14 bases between the two germline ends. Germline-derived CDR1 and CDR2 are SGHVS and FNYEAQ. CDR3 length equals 15 residues. The CDR3: CASSFGGTTHNEQFF. The CDR3 nucleotides are TGTGCCAGCAGCTTTGGGGGGACCACACACAATGAGCAGTTCTTC.

The rearrangement links TRBV5-4 to TRBJ1-1; D gene uncertain. V was cut by 2 bases and J by 0 bases, with 11 bases left in between. There are 15 residues in the CDR3. In germline, CDR1 is SGHNT, CDR2 YYREEE (reference sequence). CDR3 in DNA: TGTGCCAGCAGCTTCCAAGCGGGCCTGAACACTGAAGCTTTCTTT. Amino acids: CASSFQAGLNTEAFF.

CDR3 loop: CASSSGTGEAFF. The CDR3 bases are TGTGCCAGCAGCTCGGGGACAGGGGAAGCTTTCTTT. The chain links TRBV5-4 to TRBJ1-1; 9 bases map to TRBD1. V shed 3 bases and J 8 bases; nucleotides not matched to a gene: 2. In germline, CDR1 is SGHNT, CDR2 YYREEE (reference sequence). The CDR3 has 12 amino acids.

The chain employs TRBV5-8 and TRBJ2-7; D call uncertain. The length of the CDR3 is 14 residues. The V end lost 0 bases, the J end lost 0 bases, and 7 bases lay between the germline ends. Germline values: CDR1 SGHTS, CDR2 YDEGEE. This CDR3 is CASSLAPVSYEQYF. CDR3 DNA sequence: TGTGCCAGCAGCTTGGCCCCAGTCTCCTACGAGCAGTACTTC.

This rearrangement joins TRBV6-6 to TRBJ1-4; D remains unclear. Trimming removed 1 base at V and 4 bases at J, with 7 bases between. The CDR3 totals 14 residues. Germline V lookup: CDR1 MNHNY, CDR2 SVGAGI (reference sequence). CDR3 in amino acids: CASSYLAGNEKLFF. CDR3 DNA sequence: TGTGCCAGCAGTTACTTGGCGGGTAATGAAAAACTGTTTTTT.

V and J are TRBV7-2 and TRBJ1-2; D gene ambiguous. V dropped 3 bases and J dropped 5 bases, with 7 bases sitting between them. This CDR3 is built from 12 residues. CDR1 is SGHTA and CDR2 is FQGNSA in the germline V gene. This chain's CDR3 is CASSFTEYGYTF. The CDR3 DNA reads as TGTGCCAGCAGCTTTACAGAATATGGCTACACCTTC.

The V call is TRBV7-9, the J call TRBJ1-2, with a tentative D call TRBD1 (6 bases). CDR1 and CDR2 (germline): SEHNR, FQNEAQ (reference sequence). This CDR3 region has 15 residues. The ends were cut back, 5 bases at V and 3 bases at J, with 16 bases in the middle. CDR3 amino acids: CASSPRAGVDYGYTF. The CDR3 bases are TGTGCCAGCAGCCCCAGGGCAGGGGTGGACTATGGCTACACCTTC.

V is TRBV7-3 and J is TRBJ2-1; D possibly corresponds to TRBD2 (6 bases). The V and J ends lost 4 bases and 5 bases respectively, with 15 bases between them. This CDR3 is 15 amino acids long. CDR1 is SGHTA, CDR2 FQGTGA, per germline. CDR3 nucleotides: TGTGCCAGCAGCTCGTCGGGAGTGAGAGACAATGAGCAGTTCTTC. Translation: CASSSSGVRDNEQFF.

The rearrangement uses TRBV19 and TRBJ1-1, with D perhaps TRBD1 (5 bases). The CDR3 loop spans 16 amino acids. The germline CDR1 and CDR2 sequences are LNHDA and SQIVND (reference sequence). V lost 3 bases and J 2 bases, leaving 16 bases between the germline ends. CDR3 sequence: CASSMGTTRGNTEAFF. The CDR3 DNA sequence: TGTGCCAGTAGTATGGGCACCACGAGGGGTAACACTGAAGCTTTCTTT.

The V call is TRBV4-2, the J call TRBJ1-2; D gene unclear. The CDR3 totals 16 residues. The germline gives CDR1 LGHNA, CDR2 YNFKEQ. The V end lost 0 bases, the J end lost 0 bases, and 11 bases lay between the germline ends. CDR3 amino acids: CASSQDVGSANYGYTF. In DNA, the CDR3 is TGTGCCAGCAGCCAAGACGTAGGCAGTGCTAACTATGGCTACACCTTC.

The genes are TRBV5-1 and TRBJ1-1; TRBD1 is a possible D gene (5 bases). CDR1 is SGHRS and CDR2 is YFSETQ in the germline V gene. The V and J ends lost 0 bases and 3 bases respectively, with 12 bases between them. This CDR3 region has 15 residues. CDR3: CASSLVGEPYTEAFF. The CDR3 DNA sequence: TGCGCCAGCAGCTTGGTGGGGGAACCTTACACTGAAGCTTTCTTT.

The chain combines TRBV12-3 or TRBV12-4 with TRBJ1-2; TRBD1 is a possible D gene (5 bases). This CDR3 is built from 13 residues. V was clipped by 3 bases and J by 7 bases, with 12 bases between them. The CDR3 DNA follows: TGTGCCAGCAGTTTGGGGGTAATGCGTGGCTACACCTTC. Amino acids: CASSLGVMRGYTF.

The rearrangement uses TRBV19 and TRBJ2-7, with D perhaps matching TRBD1 (5 bases). V gave up 3 bases and J gave up 0 bases, with 9 bases separating them. The CDR3 contains 14 residues. Per the germline V gene, CDR1 is LNHDA and CDR2 is SQIVND (reference sequence). In nucleotides, the CDR3 is TGTGCCAGTAGTATGACAGATAACTCCTACGAGCAGTACTTC. This translates into CASSMTDNSYEQYF.

J is TRBJ2-5 and V is TRBV6-5; D may be TRBD1 (5 bases). The V and J ends lost 4 bases and 3 bases respectively, with 12 bases between them. CDR3 length equals 14 residues. CDR1 and CDR2 from the germline V gene are MNHEY and SVGAGI. The CDR3 DNA reads TGTGCCAGCAGTTTCATAGACAGCAAAGAGACCCAGTACTTC. It codes for CASSFIDSKETQYF.

This clone was observed once. A read error may produce the germline difference seen at one junction end. This chain uses TRBV18 with TRBJ2-7, with D possibly TRBD1 on 6 matching bases. CDR1 and CDR2 from the germline V gene are KGHSH and LQKENI. This CDR3 region has 14 residues. The chain's CDR3 is CASSPPNRAYGQYF. The CDR3 region has the DNA TGTGCCAGCTCACCACCGAACAGGGCCTACGGGCAGTACTTC.

The rearrangement links TRBV6-1 to TRBJ1-1; D might be TRBD1 (6 bases). Germline CDR1 MNHNS, CDR2 SASEGT. V shed 1 base and J shed 4 bases, with 13 bases lying between them. This CDR3 is built from 15 residues. The CDR3 reads CASSEGGGRGTEAFF. The CDR3, as DNA: TGTGCCAGCAGTGAAGGTGGGGGCCGGGGCACTGAAGCTTTCTTT.

The chain is built from TRBV15 and TRBJ1-1; 7 nucleotides agree with TRBD1. There are 13 residues in the CDR3. V lost 4 bases and J lost 7; bases outside the gene matches: 6. Germline CDR1 and CDR2: LNHNV and YYDKDF (reference sequence). The CDR3 sequence: CATSTLGTVEAFF. CDR3 in DNA: TGTGCCACCAGCACCCTCGGGACAGTTGAAGCTTTCTTT.

This chain joins TRBV6-5 and TRBJ2-5; D uncertain. Germline loops: CDR1 MNHEY, CDR2 SVGAGI. The CDR3 runs 12 residues. The V gene lost 3 bases and the J gene lost 5 bases, with 7 bases spanning the gap. In nucleotides, the CDR3 is TGTGCCAGCAGTTATGACCGGGAGACCCAGTACTTC. Translating gives CASSYDRETQYF.

V and J are TRBV21-1 and TRBJ1-2. TRBV21-1 is an annotated pseudogene. The CDR3 extends over 14 amino acids. The CDR3 region is CASSKEVKPYGYTF. In DNA, the CDR3 is TGTGCCAGCAGCAAAGAGGTTAAACCATATGGCTACACCTTC.

This chain connects TRBV7-3 to TRBJ2-5, with 10 bases fitting TRBD2. The ends lost 5 bases at V and 5 bases at J; junction bases unmatched: 8. The CDR3 is made up of 15 amino acids. Germline CDR1 and CDR2: SGHTA and FQGTGA. In DNA, the CDR3 is TGTGCCAGCAGCATAGCGGGACTAGCGTGGGAGACCCAGTACTTC. It is translated as CASSIAGLAWETQYF.